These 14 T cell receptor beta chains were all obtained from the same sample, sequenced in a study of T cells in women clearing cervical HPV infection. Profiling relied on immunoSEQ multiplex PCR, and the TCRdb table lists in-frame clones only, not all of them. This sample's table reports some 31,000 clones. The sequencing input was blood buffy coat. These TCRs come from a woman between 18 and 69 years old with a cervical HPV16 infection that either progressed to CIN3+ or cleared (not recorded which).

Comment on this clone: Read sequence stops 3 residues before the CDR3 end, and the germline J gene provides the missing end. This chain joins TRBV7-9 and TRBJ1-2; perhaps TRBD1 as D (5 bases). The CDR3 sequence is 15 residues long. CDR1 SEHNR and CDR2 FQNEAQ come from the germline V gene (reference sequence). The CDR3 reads CASSFFAGTGNDYTF. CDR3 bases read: TGTGCCAGCAGCTTTTTCGCGGGGACGGGCAATGAC. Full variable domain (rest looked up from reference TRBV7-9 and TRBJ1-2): DTGVSQNPRHKITKRGQNVTFRCDPISEHNRLYWYRQTLGQGPEFLTYFQNEAQLEKSRLLSDRFSAERPKGSFSTLEIQRTEQGDSAMYLCASSFFAGTGNDYTFGSGTRLTVV.

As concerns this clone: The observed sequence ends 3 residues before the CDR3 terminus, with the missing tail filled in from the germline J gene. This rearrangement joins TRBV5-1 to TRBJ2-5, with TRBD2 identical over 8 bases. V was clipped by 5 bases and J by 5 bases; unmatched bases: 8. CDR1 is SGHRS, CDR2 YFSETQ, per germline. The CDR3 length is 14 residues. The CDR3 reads CASSPGGGFETQYF. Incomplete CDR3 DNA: TGCGCCAGCAGTCCCGGCGGGGGGTTTGAGACC.

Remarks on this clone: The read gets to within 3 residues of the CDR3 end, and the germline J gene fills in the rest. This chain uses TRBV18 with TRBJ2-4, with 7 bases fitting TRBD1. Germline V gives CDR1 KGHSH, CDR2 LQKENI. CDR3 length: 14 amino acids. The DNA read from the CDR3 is TGTGCCAGCTCACTGCAGGGGGTTAACTATGGT. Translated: CASSLQGVNYG. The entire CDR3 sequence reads CASSLQGVNYGQYF.

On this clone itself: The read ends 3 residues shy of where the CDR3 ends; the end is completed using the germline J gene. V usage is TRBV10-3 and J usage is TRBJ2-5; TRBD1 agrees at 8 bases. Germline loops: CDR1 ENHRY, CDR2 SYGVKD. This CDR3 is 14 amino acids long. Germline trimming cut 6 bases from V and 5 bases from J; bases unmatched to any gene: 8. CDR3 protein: CAISNRDRQETQYF. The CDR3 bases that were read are TGTGCCATCAGCAACCGGGACAGGCAGGAGACC.

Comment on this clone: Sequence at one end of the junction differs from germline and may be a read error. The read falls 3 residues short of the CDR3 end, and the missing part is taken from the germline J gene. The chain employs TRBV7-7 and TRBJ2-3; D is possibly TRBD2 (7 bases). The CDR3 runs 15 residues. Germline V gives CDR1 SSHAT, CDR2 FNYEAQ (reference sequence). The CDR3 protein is CASSLGGGGQETQYF. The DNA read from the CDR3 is TGTGCTAGCAGCTTAGGGGGGGGCGGTCAAGAGACG.

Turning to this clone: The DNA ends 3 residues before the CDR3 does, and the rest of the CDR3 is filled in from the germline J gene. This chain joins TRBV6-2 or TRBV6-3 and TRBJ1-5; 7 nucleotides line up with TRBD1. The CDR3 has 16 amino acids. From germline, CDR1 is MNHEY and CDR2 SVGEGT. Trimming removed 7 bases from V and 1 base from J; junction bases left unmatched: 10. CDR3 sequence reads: CASTTLPGGSNQPQHF. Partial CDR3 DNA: TGTGCCAGCACTACCCTTCCAGGGGGGAGCAATCAGCCC.

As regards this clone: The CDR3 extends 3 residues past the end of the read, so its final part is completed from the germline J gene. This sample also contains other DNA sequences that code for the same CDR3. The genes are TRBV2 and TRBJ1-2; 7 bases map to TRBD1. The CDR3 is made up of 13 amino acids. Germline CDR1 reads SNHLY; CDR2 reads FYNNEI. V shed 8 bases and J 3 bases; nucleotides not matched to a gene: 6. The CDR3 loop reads CASGGQVDYGYTF. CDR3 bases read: TGTGCCAGCGGAGGACAGGTCGACTATGGC.

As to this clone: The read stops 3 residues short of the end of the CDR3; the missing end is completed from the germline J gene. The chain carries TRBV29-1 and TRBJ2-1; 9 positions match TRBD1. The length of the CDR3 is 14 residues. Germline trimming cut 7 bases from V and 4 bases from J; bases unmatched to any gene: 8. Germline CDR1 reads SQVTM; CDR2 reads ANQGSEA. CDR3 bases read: TGCAGCGCACCCGGGACAGGGAGATACAATGAG. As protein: CSAPGTGRYNE. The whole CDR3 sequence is CSAPGTGRYNEQFF.

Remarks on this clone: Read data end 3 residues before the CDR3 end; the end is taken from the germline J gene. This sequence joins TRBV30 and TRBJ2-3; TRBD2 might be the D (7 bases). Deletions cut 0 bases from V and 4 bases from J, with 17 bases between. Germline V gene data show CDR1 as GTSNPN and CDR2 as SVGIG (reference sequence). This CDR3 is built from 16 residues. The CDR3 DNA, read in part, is TGTGCCTGGAGTGTACTAGGGGGGGAGGGCGCAGATACG. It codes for CAWSVLGGEGADT. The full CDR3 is CAWSVLGGEGADTQYF. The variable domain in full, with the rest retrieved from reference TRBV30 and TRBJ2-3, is SQTIHQWPATLVQPVGSPLSLECTVEGTSNPNLYWYRQAAGRGLQLLFYSVGIGQISSEVPQNLSASRPQDRQFILSSKKLLLSDSGFYLCAWSVLGGEGADTQYFGPGTRLTVL.

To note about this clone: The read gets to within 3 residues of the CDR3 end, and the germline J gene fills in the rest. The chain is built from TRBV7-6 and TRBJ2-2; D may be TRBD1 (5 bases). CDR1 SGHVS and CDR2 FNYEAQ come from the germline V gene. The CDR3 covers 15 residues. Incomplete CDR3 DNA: TGTGCCAGCAGCTTCTTCGGCTCTGGGGCCAACGTG. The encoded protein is CASSFFGSGANV. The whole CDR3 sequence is CASSFFGSGANVLFF.

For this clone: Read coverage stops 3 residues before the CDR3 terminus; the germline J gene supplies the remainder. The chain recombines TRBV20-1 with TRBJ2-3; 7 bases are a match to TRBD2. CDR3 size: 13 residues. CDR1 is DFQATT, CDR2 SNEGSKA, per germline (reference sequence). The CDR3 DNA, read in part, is TGCAGTGCATTAGCGGAGGGGAGGGAGACG. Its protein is CSALAEGRET. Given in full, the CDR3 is CSALAEGRETQYF.

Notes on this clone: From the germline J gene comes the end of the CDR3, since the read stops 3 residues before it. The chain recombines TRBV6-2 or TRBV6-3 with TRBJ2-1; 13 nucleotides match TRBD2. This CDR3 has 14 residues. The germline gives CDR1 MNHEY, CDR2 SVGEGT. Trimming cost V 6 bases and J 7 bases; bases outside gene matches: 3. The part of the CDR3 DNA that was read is TGTGCCAGCAGCGGACTAGCGGGAGAGAATGAG. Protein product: CASSGLAGENE. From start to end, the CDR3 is CASSGLAGENEQFF.

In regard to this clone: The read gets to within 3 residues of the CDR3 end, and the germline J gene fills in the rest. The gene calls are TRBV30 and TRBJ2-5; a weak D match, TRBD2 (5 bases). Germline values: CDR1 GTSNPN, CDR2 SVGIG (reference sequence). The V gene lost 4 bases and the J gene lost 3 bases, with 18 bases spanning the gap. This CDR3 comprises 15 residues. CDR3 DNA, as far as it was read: TGTGCCTGGAACGGGGTGTACGACATCAAAGAGACC. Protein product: CAWNGVYDIKET. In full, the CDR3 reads CAWNGVYDIKETQYF.

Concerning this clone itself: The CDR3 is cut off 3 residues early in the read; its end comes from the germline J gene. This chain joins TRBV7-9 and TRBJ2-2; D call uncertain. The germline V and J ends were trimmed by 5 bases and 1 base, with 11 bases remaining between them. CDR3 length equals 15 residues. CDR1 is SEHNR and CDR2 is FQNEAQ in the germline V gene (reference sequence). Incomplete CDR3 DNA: TGTGCCAGCAGCCCTAATTCTAGGAACACCGGGGAG. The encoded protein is CASSPNSRNTGE. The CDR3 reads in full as CASSPNSRNTGELFF.